This TCR beta chain was identified in a study of cytomegalovirus exposure and HLA in healthy donors. The donors were in the roughly 120-subject validation cohort; that cohort was separate from the roughly 620-subject first cohort. Germline V gene lookup returns CDR1 MGHRA and CDR2 YSYEKL. The CDR3 is made up of 16 amino acids. V dropped 2 bases and J dropped 4 bases, with 14 bases sitting between them. Study-wide findings and caveats: Reports indicated that the classifier achieved high specificity and sensitivity in diagnosing cytomegalovirus status.

Here immunoSEQ multiplex PCR was the method, and the copy in TCRdb shows in-frame clones only, minus some. The repertoire holds 170,000 or so clones, with 85% as singletons. Details on this clone: Its matching antigen is unknown.

The rearrangement joins TRBV4-1 to TRBJ1-4; D is undetermined. This receptor was identified in a man aged 18 to 29 in good health and CMV-seropositive. The sequenced sample consisted of PBMCs. The CDR3 region is CASSQSGGQSNEKLFF. The CDR3 DNA sequence: TGCGCCAGCAGCCAATCTGGCGGGCAGAGTAATGAAAAACTGTTTTTT.